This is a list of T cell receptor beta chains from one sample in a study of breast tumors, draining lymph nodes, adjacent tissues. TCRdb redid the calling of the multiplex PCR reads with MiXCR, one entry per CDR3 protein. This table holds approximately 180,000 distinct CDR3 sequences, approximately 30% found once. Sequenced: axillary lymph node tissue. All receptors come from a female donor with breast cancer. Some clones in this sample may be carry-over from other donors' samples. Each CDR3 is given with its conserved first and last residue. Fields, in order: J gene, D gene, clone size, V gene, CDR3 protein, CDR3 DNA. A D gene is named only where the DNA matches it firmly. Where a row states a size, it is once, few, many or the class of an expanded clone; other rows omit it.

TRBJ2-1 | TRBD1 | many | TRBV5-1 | CASSLGQGSYNEQFF | TGTGCCAGCAGCTTAGGACAGGGGTCCTACAATGAGCAGTTCTTC
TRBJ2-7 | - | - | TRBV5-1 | CASSLVLGGNGYEQYF | TGCGCCAGCAGCTTGGTTCTTGGGGGGAACGGCTACGAGCAGTACTTC
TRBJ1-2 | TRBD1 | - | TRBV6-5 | CASSHGDSSSGYTF | TGTGCCAGCAGTCACGGGGACAGTTCTTCCGGCTACACCTTC
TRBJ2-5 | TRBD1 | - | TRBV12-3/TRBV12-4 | CASRPTGQGETQYF | TGTGCCAGCAGACCGACAGGGCAGGGGGAGACCCAGTACTTC
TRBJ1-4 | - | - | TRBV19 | CASSIEGGEKLFF | TGTGCCAGTAGTATAGAGGGGGGTGAAAAACTGTTTTTT
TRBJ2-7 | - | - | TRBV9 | CASNAGGAPTGEPYF | TGTGCCAGCAACGCCGGAGGAGCTCCAACGGGCGAGCCGTACTTC
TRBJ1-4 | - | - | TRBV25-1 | CASSVASGVTNEKLFF | TGTGCCAGCAGCGTTGCGTCGGGGGTCACTAATGAAAAACTGTTTTTT
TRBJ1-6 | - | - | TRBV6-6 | CASTYAGTHNPPLHF | TGTGCCAGCACTTACGCCGGGACTCATAATCCACCCCTCCACTTT
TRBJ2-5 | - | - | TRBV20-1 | CSARDAETQCF | TGCAGTGCTAGAGACGCAGAGACCCAGTGCTTC
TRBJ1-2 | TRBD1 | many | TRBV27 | CASTDRGRGGGYTF | TGTGCCAGCACCGACAGGGGCCGTGGTGGTGGCTACACCTTC
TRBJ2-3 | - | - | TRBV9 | CASSGPDTDTDTQYF | TGTGCCAGCAGCGGCCCGGACACAGACACAGATACGCAGTATTTT
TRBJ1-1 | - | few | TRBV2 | CASSFPIKGAEAFF | TGTGCCAGCAGTTTCCCTATAAAGGGCGCTGAAGCTTTCTTT
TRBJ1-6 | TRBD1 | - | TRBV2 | CASRGDSQYSPLHF | TGTGCCAGCAGGGGGGACAGCCAATATTCACCCCTCCACTTT
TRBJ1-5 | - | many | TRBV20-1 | CSARDRSNQPQHF | TGCAGTGCTAGGGACAGAAGCAATCAGCCCCAGCATTTT
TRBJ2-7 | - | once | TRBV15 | CATSRDRTPLGGQYF | TGTGCCACCAGCAGAGATCGGACACCGCTGGGCGGGCAGTACTTC
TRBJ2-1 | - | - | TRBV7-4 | CASSLWGTLGNEQFF | TGTGCCAGCAGCTTATGGGGGACCCTAGGCAATGAGCAGTTCTTC
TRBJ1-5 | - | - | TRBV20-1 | CSARGPRENSNQPQHF | TGCAGTGCTCGAGGGCCCAGGGAAAATAGCAATCAGCCCCAGCATTTT
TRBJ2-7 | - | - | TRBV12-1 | CASSFALAGSRDEQYF | TGTGCCAGCAGCTTTGCTCTAGCGGGGTCCCGGGACGAGCAGTACTTC
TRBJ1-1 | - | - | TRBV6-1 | CASSELGPRGAFF | TGTGCCAGCAGTGAGCTGGGCCCGCGGGGGGCTTTCTTT
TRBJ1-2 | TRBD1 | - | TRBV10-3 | CAISDLGTVYGYTF | TGTGCCATCAGTGATCTCGGGACAGTGTATGGCTACACCTTC
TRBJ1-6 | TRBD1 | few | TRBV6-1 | CASSPAGTGESPLHF | TGTGCCAGCAGCCCCGCCGGGACAGGGGAATCACCCCTCCACTTT
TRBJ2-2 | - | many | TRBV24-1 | CATTGPGYTGELFF | TGTGCCACCACAGGCCCCGGCTACACCGGGGAGCTGTTTTTT
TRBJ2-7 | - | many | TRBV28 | CASSLGRTPVYEQYF | TGTGCCAGCAGTTTGGGCAGGACACCGGTCTACGAGCAGTACTTC
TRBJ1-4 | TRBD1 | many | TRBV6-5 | CASSRQGWNEKLFF | TGTGCCAGCAGTAGACAGGGGTGGAATGAAAAACTGTTTTTT
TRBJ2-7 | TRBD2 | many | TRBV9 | CASSVAGRGYEQYF | TGTGCCAGCAGCGTAGCGGGGAGGGGCTACGAGCAGTACTTC
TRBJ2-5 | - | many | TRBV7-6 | CASSFGTSSVETQYF | TGTGCCAGCAGCTTCGGGACTTCGTCCGTGGAGACCCAGTACTTC
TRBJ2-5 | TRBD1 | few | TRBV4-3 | CASSQGRGLGETQYF | TGCGCCAGCAGCCAAGGCAGGGGGCTGGGGGAGACCCAGTACTTC
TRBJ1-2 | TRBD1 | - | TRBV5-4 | CASSPLKHPGGVGGYTF | TGTGCCAGCAGCCCCTTGAAGCACCCAGGGGGCGTTGGAGGCTACACCTTC
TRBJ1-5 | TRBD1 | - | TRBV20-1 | CSAVTGVKPPRF | TGCAGTGCTGTAACAGGGGTAAAGCCCCCGCGTTTT
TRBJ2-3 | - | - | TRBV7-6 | CASSSDWGTDMQYF | TGTGCCAGCAGCTCAGACTGGGGCACAGATATGCAGTATTTT
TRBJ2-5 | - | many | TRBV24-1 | CATSEDAQERETQYF | TGTGCCACCAGTGAAGATGCCCAAGAGAGAGAGACCCAGTACTTC
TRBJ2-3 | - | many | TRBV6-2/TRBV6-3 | CASSYGAGTQYF | TGTGCCAGCAGTTATGGGGCAGGTACGCAGTATTTT
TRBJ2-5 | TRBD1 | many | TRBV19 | CASSVTGGAETQYF | TGTGCCAGTAGTGTGACAGGGGGCGCGGAGACCCAGTACTTC
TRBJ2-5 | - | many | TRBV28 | CASSLYRDNLSIQYF | TGTGCCAGCAGTTTATACCGGGACAACCTCAGTATCCAGTACTTC
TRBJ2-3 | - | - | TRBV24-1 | CATSDSGLYNEQYF | TGTGCCACCAGTGACTCGGGGCTCTACAATGAGCAGTATTTT
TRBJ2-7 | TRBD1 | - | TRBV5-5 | CASSLDGTGSSYEQYF | TGTGCCAGCAGCTTGGACGGGACAGGGAGCTCCTACGAGCAGTACTTC
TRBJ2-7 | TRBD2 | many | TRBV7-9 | CASTPQRGAYEQYF | TGTGCCAGCACCCCTCAGCGGGGGGCCTACGAGCAGTACTTC
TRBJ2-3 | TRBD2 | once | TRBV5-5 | CAGNSLAGGSTDTQYF | TGTGCCGGCAACTCGTTAGCGGGCGGGAGCACAGATACGCAGTATTTT
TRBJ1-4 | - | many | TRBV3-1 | CASSRDRNNEKLFF | TGTGCCAGCAGCCGGGACCGAAATAATGAAAAACTGTTTTTT
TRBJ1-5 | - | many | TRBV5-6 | CASSLGTAFSQPQHF | TGTGCCAGCAGCCTGGGGACCGCCTTTTCGCAGCCCCAGCATTTT
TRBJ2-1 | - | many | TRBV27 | CASRLRIQGHEQFF | TGTGCCAGCCGACTAAGGATCCAGGGGCATGAGCAGTTCTTC
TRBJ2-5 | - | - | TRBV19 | CASRWSPGTGAQYF | TGTGCCAGTAGGTGGTCGCCCGGAACTGGGGCCCAGTACTTC
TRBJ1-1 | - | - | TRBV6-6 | CASSYPKTAQSLNTEALF | TGTGCCAGCAGTTATCCTAAGACAGCCCAAAGTCTTAACACTGAAGCTCTCTTT
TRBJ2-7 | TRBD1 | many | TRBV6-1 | CASRPDRGSEQYF | TGTGCCAGCAGACCGGACAGGGGAAGCGAGCAGTACTTC
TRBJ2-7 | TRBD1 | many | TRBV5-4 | CASSPGVGGQGSYEQYF | TGTGCCAGCAGCCCTGGGGTCGGGGGACAGGGGTCCTACGAGCAGTACTTC
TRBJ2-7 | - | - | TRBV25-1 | CASSARDPTAGTRPYEQYF | TGTGCCAGCAGTGCTAGAGATCCTACGGCCGGGACTCGGCCCTACGAGCAGTACTTC
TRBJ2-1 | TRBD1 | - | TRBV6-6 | CASSPAAGGSSYNEQFF | TGTGCCAGCAGTCCCGCAGCAGGGGGTAGCTCCTACAATGAGCAGTTCTTC
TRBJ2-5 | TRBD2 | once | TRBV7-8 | CASSEPTSGTETQYF | TGTGCCAGCAGCGAGCCGACTAGCGGGACAGAGACCCAGTACTTC